The 32 T cell receptor beta chains listed next were all sequenced from one sample in a study of T-cell memory formation after mild COVID-19. TCRdb analysed the 5' RACE reads with MiXCR anew, one entry per CDR3 protein. The data contain roughly 150,000 distinct CDR3 sequences, 13% of them singletons. Sequenced sample: PBMCs or a T cell subset sorted from them (not recorded which). The receptors derive from a young man who had mild COVID-19 (a few samples of this study predate the infection). Cell type and time point are not known.

The V and J genes are TRBV4-3 and TRBJ2-2; maybe TRBD2 (5 bases). Trimming cost V 1 base and J 2 bases, with 8 bases left between them. CDR1 is LGHNA, CDR2 YSLEER, per germline. This CDR3 region has 15 residues. CDR3 DNA sequence: TGCGCCAGCAGCCAAGGACCGGGAAACACCGGGGAGCTGTTTTTT. It yields the protein CASSQGPGNTGELFF.

The J gene is TRBJ1-1, the V gene TRBV6-5; 11 bases are a match to TRBD1. The germline V gene encodes CDR1 MNHEY and CDR2 SVGAGI. With 6 bases clipped from V and 0 bases from J, the junction kept 6 bases outside the gene matches. This CDR3 comprises 16 residues. In nucleotides, the CDR3 is TGTGCCAGCAGCCCCTGGACAGGGGGCTTGAACACTGAAGCTTTCTTT. This translates into CASSPWTGGLNTEAFF.

Only a few counts were recorded for this clonotype. The chain links TRBV7-8 to TRBJ1-2; TRBD1 agrees at 8 bases. Per the germline V gene, CDR1 is SGHVS and CDR2 is FQNEAQ. This CDR3 has 16 residues. Germline trimming cut 4 bases from V and 7 bases from J; bases unmatched to any gene: 14. The CDR3 DNA reads TGTGCCAGCAGCTCGGGTGGAGGACAGGGAGTAGGTGGCTACACCTTC. Its protein product is CASSSGGGQGVGGYTF.

In this sample, this clonotype turned up a few times. The chain recombines TRBV18 with TRBJ2-5; D is possibly TRBD2 (5 bases). This CDR3 spans 13 amino acids. V dropped 6 bases and J dropped 0 bases, with 8 bases sitting between them. Germline lookup yields CDR1 KGHSH and CDR2 LQKENI. The CDR3 bases are TGTGCCAGCTCTCCCGGGAACCAAGAGACCCAGTACTTC. It yields the protein CASSPGNQETQYF.

V is TRBV14 and J is TRBJ1-2, with D uncertain. V lost 0 bases and J lost 5, with 13 bases in between. The CDR3 runs 15 residues. Germline V gene sequence: CDR1 SGHDN, CDR2 FVKESK. CDR3 in DNA: TGTGCCAGCAGCCAAGATCTTGCCAGGAGGTATGGCTACACCTTC. It specifies CASSQDLARRYGYTF.

This clonotype has a handful of counts. An end of the junction does not agree with germline; a read error may underlie this. This chain joins TRBV7-7 and TRBJ2-5; 10 nucleotides match TRBD1. Per germline, CDR1 SSHAT and CDR2 FNYEAQ (reference sequence). The CDR3 has 14 residues. CDR3 region: CASSQTGGQGTQYF. In DNA, the CDR3 is TGTGCTAGCAGCCAGACAGGGGGCCAGGGGACCCAGTACTTC.

The sample holds many counts of this clonotype. The chain couples TRBV6-2 or TRBV6-3 to TRBJ2-3; TRBD2 aligns across 8 bases. Per the germline V gene, CDR1 is MNHEY and CDR2 is SVGEGT. Trimming took 3 bases from V and 14 from J; bases not matched to a gene: 10. This CDR3 is 13 amino acids long. The CDR3 bases are TGTGCCAGCAGTTATAAGCGGGGGAATCCGTGGTATTTT. Its protein product is CASSYKRGNPWYF.

This chain links TRBV18 with TRBJ1-1, with D uncertain. V was pared by 2 bases and J by 4 bases, with 8 bases between. This CDR3 is built from 13 residues. The germline V gene encodes CDR1 KGHSH and CDR2 LQKENI. The CDR3 region is CASSPGEGTEAFF. DNA for the CDR3: TGTGCCAGCTCACCAGGGGAGGGCACTGAAGCTTTCTTT.

V usage is TRBV4-1 and J usage is TRBJ1-1; D ambiguous. Per germline, CDR1 MGHRA and CDR2 YSYEKL. V was trimmed by 5 bases and J by 6 bases, leaving 10 bases between them. There are 12 residues in the CDR3. The CDR3 DNA reads TGCGCCAGCAGCACCGTGAAGGCTGAAGCTTTCTTT. Translated, it gives CASSTVKAEAFF.

This clonotype was detected many times. V is TRBV5-1 and J is TRBJ2-3, with unresolved D. Germline CDR1 is SGHRS and CDR2 is YFSETQ. Trimming took 0 bases from V and 4 from J, leaving 6 bases between them. The CDR3 runs 13 residues. Here the CDR3 reads CASSLVPSDTQYF. The CDR3 DNA sequence: TGCGCCAGCAGCTTGGTTCCCTCAGATACGCAGTATTTT.

This clonotype was picked up many times. V is TRBV5-1 and J is TRBJ1-6, with D unresolved. The CDR3 contains 14 residues. CDR1 and CDR2 (germline): SGHRS, YFSETQ. V lost 1 base to trimming and J lost 6 bases, with 8 bases between them. In nucleotides, the CDR3 is TGCGCCAGCAGCTTGTACCTTGCTAATTCACCCCTCCACTTT. It yields the protein CASSLYLANSPLHF.

This chain links TRBV5-1 with TRBJ1-1; 7 nucleotides agree with TRBD1. The trim removed 0 bases at V and 4 bases at J, leaving 3 bases unmatched. The CDR3 spans 14 residues. Germline V gene sequence: CDR1 SGHRS, CDR2 YFSETQ. The CDR3 DNA follows: TGCGCCAGCAGCTTGGAGGGGGCGGGCACTGAAGCTTTCTTT. Translated, it gives CASSLEGAGTEAFF.

The genes are TRBV3-1 and TRBJ1-1; D is possibly TRBD1 (5 bases). The V end lost 4 bases, the J end lost 2 bases, and 17 bases lay between the germline ends. The CDR3 is made up of 16 amino acids. Germline loops: CDR1 LGHDT, CDR2 YNNKEL (reference sequence). The CDR3: CASSPFGAGVNTEAFF. DNA of the CDR3: TGTGCCAGCAGCCCCTTTGGGGCCGGGGTCAACACTGAAGCTTTCTTT.

J is TRBJ2-7 and V is TRBV7-6; possibly TRBD1 for D (6 bases). CDR1 and CDR2 from the germline V gene are SGHVS and FNYEAQ. This CDR3 comprises 13 residues. The V end lost 1 base, the J end lost 3 bases, and 7 bases lay between the germline ends. As DNA, the CDR3 is TGTGCCAGCAGCTTAGAAGGGGGCTACGAGCAGTACTTC. This codes for CASSLEGGYEQYF.

The V and J genes are TRBV7-2 and TRBJ2-7, with a tentative D call TRBD1 (6 bases). The CDR3 has 16 amino acids. Germline values: CDR1 SGHTA, CDR2 FQGNSA. The germline V and J ends were trimmed by 1 base and 9 bases, with 22 bases remaining between them. CDR3 nucleotides: TGTGCCAGCAGCTTAGATCGGGACAAGGGCAGTTTCGGGCAGTACTTC. Protein sequence: CASSLDRDKGSFGQYF.

This clonotype was seen at least ten times. The rearrangement joins TRBV7-2 to TRBJ2-7; 10 bases agree with TRBD2. Germline-derived CDR1 and CDR2 are SGHTA and FQGNSA. This CDR3 contains 15 residues. Trimming took 4 bases from V and 3 from J; bases not matched to a gene: 6. The CDR3 DNA reads as TGTGCCAGCAGCTCAACTAGCGGGGCTTTCTACGAGCAGTACTTC. It yields the protein CASSSTSGAFYEQYF.

The rearrangement uses TRBV4-3 and TRBJ2-1; no clear D gene. Trimming pared 1 base from V and 8 bases from J, leaving 21 bases between. Germline V gives CDR1 LGHNA, CDR2 YSLEER. The CDR3 spans 17 residues. CDR3: CASSQVLVSLRGDEQFF. The CDR3 region has the DNA TGCGCCAGCAGCCAAGTCTTGGTTAGTCTACGAGGCGATGAGCAGTTCTTC.

This clonotype appeared a few times. The chain uses TRBV9 and TRBJ1-6; maybe TRBD1 (5 bases). This CDR3 region has 15 residues. Germline V lookup: CDR1 SGDLS, CDR2 YYNGEE. V lost 0 bases to trimming and J lost 7 bases, with 11 bases between them. The CDR3 protein is CASSVGGGTNSPLHF. Written as DNA, the CDR3 is TGTGCCAGCAGCGTAGGTGGGGGGACGAATTCACCCCTCCACTTT.

This rearrangement joins TRBV20-1 to TRBJ2-5; D possibly matches TRBD1 or TRBD2 (5 bases each). The CDR3 contains 15 residues. Germline V gives CDR1 DFQATT, CDR2 SNEGSKA (reference sequence). V dropped 8 bases and J dropped 5 bases, with 24 bases sitting between them. CDR3 nucleotides: TGCAGTATCGACGATAGAGAATCCTGGGGGGAGACCCAGTACTTC. It translates to CSIDDRESWGETQYF.

The genes are TRBV4-3 and TRBJ2-5, with no clear D. This CDR3 is 15 amino acids long. Per the germline V gene, CDR1 is LGHNA and CDR2 is YSLEER. Trimming cost V 4 bases and J 1 base, with 13 bases left between them. The CDR3 loop is CASSPIVSPQETQYF. Here the CDR3 DNA reads TGCGCCAGCAGCCCTATAGTATCCCCCCAAGAGACCCAGTACTTC.

The genes are TRBV2 and TRBJ2-3; tentatively, D is TRBD1 or TRBD2 (6 bases each). CDR1 and CDR2 (germline): SNHLY, FYNNEI. Trimming took off 0 bases at V and 6 bases at J, with 16 bases between the two ends. CDR3 size: 16 residues. The CDR3 spells CASSEALRGLQDTQYF. CDR3 nucleotide sequence: TGTGCCAGCAGTGAAGCGCTTCGGGGGCTTCAGGATACGCAGTATTTT.

This clonotype was recorded at least ten times. The chain has TRBV6-5 and TRBJ1-5, with 11 bases that match TRBD1. Unmatched junction bases numbered 11, after V lost 5 bases and J lost 5 bases. There are 17 residues in the CDR3. Germline assignment: CDR1 MNHEY and CDR2 SVGAGI. The CDR3 DNA follows: TGTGCCAGCAGTCGAATATCCGGGACAGGGGGGGATCAGCCCCAGCATTTT. This encodes CASSRISGTGGDQPQHF.

CDR3 sequence reads: CATSRDQEPSGNTIYF. The CDR3 DNA reads TGTGCCACCAGCAGAGATCAGGAACCCTCTGGAAACACCATATATTTT. The chain has TRBV15 and TRBJ1-3; no clear D. This CDR3 has 16 residues. Germline V gene sequence: CDR1 LNHNV, CDR2 YYDKDF (reference sequence). The V gene lost 0 bases and the J gene lost 0 bases, with 9 bases spanning the gap.

In this sample, this clonotype turned up a few times. V gene TRBV6-5 combines with J gene TRBJ2-2, with 8 bases that match TRBD2. V was pared by 6 bases and J by 6 bases, with 9 bases of the junction left unmatched. CDR1 is MNHEY, CDR2 SVGAGI, per germline. This CDR3 is 15 amino acids long. The CDR3 sequence is CASRTGTRTAGELFF. The DNA for the CDR3 is TGTGCCAGCAGAACCGGGACTAGGACCGCCGGGGAGCTGTTTTTT.

This clonotype was found a few times. The chain couples TRBV5-5 to TRBJ2-1, with D possibly matching TRBD1 (5 bases). This CDR3 has 14 residues. Trimming removed 0 bases at V and 7 bases at J, with 11 bases between. The V gene's germline CDR1 is SGHKS and CDR2 YYEKEE (reference sequence). In DNA, the CDR3 is TGTGCCAGCAGCTTGGACCAGGGCCGGAATGAGCAGTTCTTC. Translation: CASSLDQGRNEQFF.

This clonotype was counted a few times. The chain employs TRBV6-5 and TRBJ1-1, with 8 bases matching TRBD1. The CDR3 is 15 amino acids. Germline CDR1 MNHEY, CDR2 SVGAGI. Trimming took 7 bases from V and 6 from J; bases not matched to a gene: 13. CDR3 nucleotide sequence: TGTGCCAGCAATCCCGCAGGGGGCAAACTCGCTGAAGCTTTCTTT. It is translated as CASNPAGGKLAEAFF.

This clonotype was observed a handful of times. This chain uses TRBV29-1 with TRBJ2-3; 10 bases are shared with TRBD2. This CDR3 comprises 15 residues. V lost 1 base, J lost 6 bases, and 7 bases stayed unmatched. CDR1 is SQVTM and CDR2 is ANQGSEA in the germline V gene. The CDR3: CSVEGSGGLGDTQYF. The DNA for the CDR3 is TGCAGCGTTGAAGGTAGCGGGGGGCTCGGGGATACGCAGTATTTT.

This clonotype appeared a few times. This chain connects TRBV7-9 to TRBJ1-5; 7 bases line up with TRBD1. Germline CDR1 is SEHNR and CDR2 is FQNEAQ (reference sequence). V shed 7 bases and J 4 bases; nucleotides not matched to a gene: 13. This CDR3 is 16 amino acids long. CDR3 sequence reads: CASMKTGTWENQPQHF. CDR3 nucleotides: TGTGCCAGCATGAAGACAGGGACGTGGGAAAATCAGCCCCAGCATTTT.

This clonotype has only a few counts. The chain links TRBV5-1 to TRBJ2-2; 7 positions agree with TRBD1. The trim removed 7 bases at V and 0 bases at J, leaving 3 bases unmatched. This CDR3 contains 14 residues. The germline V gene encodes CDR1 SGHRS and CDR2 YFSETQ. Here the CDR3 reads CASRDRSNTGELFF. The CDR3 DNA reads TGCGCCAGCCGGGACAGATCGAACACCGGGGAGCTGTTTTTT.

There are many counts of this clonotype. The genes are TRBV18 and TRBJ2-7; D is uncertain. Trimming removed 4 bases at V and 3 bases at J, with 13 bases between. CDR1 is KGHSH, CDR2 LQKENI, per germline. This CDR3 spans 14 amino acids. The CDR3 loop is CASSLSGPRYEQYV. The DNA of the CDR3 is TGTGCCAGCTCACTGTCCGGGCCCCGCTACGAGCAGTACGTC.

The gene calls are TRBV28 and TRBJ2-7; D is undetermined. The CDR3 has 13 residues. The V end was cut by 10 bases, the J end by 4 bases, with 17 bases between. CDR1 and CDR2 from the germline V gene are MDHEN and SYDVKM. The CDR3, as DNA: TGTGCCACCTCCTCTGGCAGAGAGTACGAGCAGTACGTC. Its translation: CATSSGREYEQYV.

This clonotype has only a few counts. CDR3 in amino acids: CASSKGTGGLYEQYV. CDR3 coding DNA: TGTGCCAGCAGCAAAGGGACAGGGGGCCTTTACGAGCAGTACGTC. The chain links TRBV12-3 or TRBV12-4 to TRBJ2-7; 12 nucleotides line up with TRBD1. V was pared by 6 bases and J by 4 bases, with 7 bases of the junction left unmatched. This CDR3 has 15 amino acids.